One sample yielded the 26 T cell receptor beta chains listed below, sequenced in a study of blood T cell repertoires in COVID-19. The method was immunoSEQ multiplex PCR; TCRdb's version includes in-frame clones alone and lacks a portion of them. The sample contains just under 350,000 clones, around four fifths of which appear only once. The sequenced sample consisted of peripheral blood. The receptors shown here come from a man aged 25 to 40 with active or convalescent COVID-19.

This clone was seen only a few times. CDR3 residues: CASSPGGSFTGELFF. In nucleotides, the CDR3 is TGCGCCAGCAGCCCAGGGGGCAGCTTCACCGGGGAGCTGTTTTTT. This rearrangement joins TRBV4-3 to TRBJ2-2; 8 nucleotides agree with TRBD1. The CDR3 contains 15 residues. Germline V gene lookup returns CDR1 LGHNA and CDR2 YSLEER. Germline trimming cut 4 bases from V and 4 bases from J; bases unmatched to any gene: 5.

This sequence joins TRBV9 and TRBJ2-3, with 7 bases fitting TRBD2. The CDR3 extends over 18 amino acids. The ends lost 7 bases at V and 0 bases at J; junction bases unmatched: 17. The germline gives CDR1 SGDLS, CDR2 YYNGEE. CDR3 sequence reads: CASRPGREPPGSTDTQYF. The CDR3 nucleotides read TGTGCCAGCCGGCCGGGGCGGGAGCCCCCCGGGAGCACAGATACGCAGTATTTT.

The chain links TRBV4-1 to TRBJ2-7; 7 positions agree with TRBD1. CDR1 is MGHRA, CDR2 YSYEKL, per germline. J was trimmed by 4 bases and V by 0 bases; bases with no gene match: 6. The CDR3 contains 15 residues. CDR3 amino acids: CASSQDRGQMYEQYF. In DNA form, the CDR3 reads TGCGCCAGCAGCCAAGATCGGGGACAGATGTACGAGCAGTACTTC.

This clone occurred a few times. The CDR3 DNA reads TGTGCCAGCAGCTTCCTCGACAGGGTTTCCGGAAACACCATATATTTT. Protein: CASSFLDRVSGNTIYF. The rearrangement links TRBV5-6 to TRBJ1-3, with 7 bases lining up with TRBD1. Germline values: CDR1 SGHDT, CDR2 YYEEEE. This CDR3 contains 16 residues. The V segment lost 2 bases and the J segment 4 bases; nucleotides outside the gene matches: 9.

The genes are TRBV19 and TRBJ1-4; TRBD1 matches 7 bases. The V and J ends lost 5 bases and 3 bases, in that order; junction bases with no gene match: 6. Germline CDR1 is LNHDA and CDR2 is SQIVND (reference sequence). The CDR3 loop spans 15 amino acids. The CDR3, as DNA: TGTGCCAGTAGTGTGACAGGGTCCCCTAATGAAAAACTGTTTTTT. Protein: CASSVTGSPNEKLFF.

The J gene is TRBJ1-4, the V gene TRBV9; perhaps TRBD1 as D (6 bases). The germline V gene has CDR1 SGDLS and CDR2 YYNGEE. The V end lost 3 bases, the J end lost 0 bases, and 15 bases lay between the germline ends. The CDR3 contains 17 residues. CDR3 coding DNA: TGTGCCAGCAGCGCGGACCAGGGGTCCTCAACTAATGAAAAACTGTTTTTT. Encoded protein: CASSADQGSSTNEKLFF.

The chain is built from TRBV7-2 and TRBJ2-3; TRBD2 matches at 9 bases. The CDR3 spans 15 residues. Germline CDR1 is SGHTA and CDR2 is FQGNSA. V trimming: 7 bases; J trimming: 2 bases; junction bases outside the gene matches: 7. CDR3 bases: TGTGCCAGCACCCCAGTAGCGGGAGCCACAGATACGCAGTATTTT. Its translation is CASTPVAGATDTQYF.

This sequence joins TRBV7-3 and TRBJ2-1, with D possibly TRBD2 on 5 matching bases. The CDR3 is 15 residues long. Deletions cut 5 bases from V and 0 bases from J, with 11 bases between. The germline gives CDR1 SGHTA, CDR2 FQGTGA. DNA for the CDR3: TGTGCCAGCAGCACAAGCCGGGGCTCCTACAATGAGCAGTTCTTC. Translation gives CASSTSRGSYNEQFF.

This clone was observed a handful of times. The V and J genes are TRBV28 and TRBJ2-7; D gene uncertain. V lost 2 bases and J lost 0, with 5 bases in between. The CDR3 totals 13 residues. Germline CDR1 and CDR2: MDHEN and SYDVKM. The CDR3 DNA reads TGTGCCAGCAGTTTAGTCAGCTCCTACGAGCAGTACTTC. Protein sequence: CASSLVSSYEQYF. Full variable domain (missing parts from reference TRBV28 and TRBJ2-7): DVKVTQSSRYLVKRTGEKVFLECVQDMDHENMFWYRQDPGLGLRLIYFSYDVKMKEKGDIPEGYSVSREKKERFSLILESASTNQTSMYLCASSLVSSYEQYFGPGTRLTVT.

The V call is TRBV7-3, the J call TRBJ2-1; 7 bases are a match to TRBD2. In germline, CDR1 is SGHTA, CDR2 FQGTGA. The CDR3 is 13 residues long. V lost 2 bases and J lost 9; bases outside the gene matches: 4. The CDR3 region has the DNA TGTGCCAGCAGCTTATCGGCGGGAGTTGAGCAGTTCTTC. Its protein is CASSLSAGVEQFF.

This sequence joins TRBV7-3 and TRBJ2-3; 8 positions agree with TRBD1. Unmatched junction bases numbered 5, after V lost 5 bases and J lost 1 base. The CDR3 is 15 amino acids. Germline V CDR1 and CDR2: SGHTA, FQGTGA. CDR3 loop: CASSPWGQGTDTQYF. In DNA, the CDR3 is TGTGCCAGCAGCCCCTGGGGACAGGGCACAGATACGCAGTATTTT.

The gene calls are TRBV12-3 or TRBV12-4 and TRBJ2-7; 8 bases match TRBD2. The CDR3 loop spans 12 amino acids. Losses at the gene ends were 3 bases for V and 11 bases for J; bases not matched to a gene: 6. The CDR3 sequence is CASSFKSGGEYF. The CDR3 DNA follows: TGTGCCAGCAGTTTTAAATCCGGGGGGGAGTACTTC.

The chain combines TRBV5-8 with TRBJ1-1, with D maybe TRBD1 (5 bases). V gave up 4 bases and J gave up 7 bases, with 20 bases separating them. The CDR3 is 15 amino acids. The V gene's germline CDR1 is SGHTS and CDR2 YDEGEE. CDR3 in amino acids: CASSPGGGAGVEAFF. CDR3 DNA: TGTGCCAGCAGCCCCGGGGGAGGGGCTGGCGTTGAAGCTTTCTTT.

This chain links TRBV6-4 with TRBJ1-5, with D possibly TRBD1 on 5 matching bases. V gave up 4 bases and J gave up 4 bases, with 11 bases separating them. Germline loops: CDR1 MRHNA, CDR2 SNTAGT. The CDR3 consists of 14 residues. The CDR3 spells CASSVPQANQPQHF. The CDR3, as DNA: TGTGCCAGCAGTGTACCACAGGCAAATCAGCCCCAGCATTTT.

For the CDR3, the DNA is TGTGCCAGCAGTGAAGCTGGGGGGTCCGGAAACACCATATATTTT. Translated, it gives CASSEAGGSGNTIYF. The chain joins TRBV6-1 to TRBJ1-3; D may be TRBD1 (5 bases). CDR3 length equals 15 residues. Germline V gene lookup returns CDR1 MNHNS and CDR2 SASEGT. Trimming removed 0 bases at V and 4 bases at J, with 10 bases between.

This sequence joins TRBV2 and TRBJ2-2; the match to TRBD1 covers 8 bases. The J segment lost 5 bases and the V segment lost 6 bases, leaving 2 bases of the junction unmatched. Germline V CDR1 and CDR2: SNHLY, FYNNEI. There are 13 residues in the CDR3. CDR3 sequence reads: CASRDRETGELFF. Here the CDR3 DNA reads TGTGCCAGCAGGGACAGGGAGACCGGGGAGCTGTTTTTT.

This chain connects TRBV2 to TRBJ2-1; the D is unclear. Trimming left V 3 bases short and J 8 bases short, with 14 bases between. CDR1 is SNHLY, CDR2 FYNNEI, per germline. The length of the CDR3 is 14 residues. In nucleotides, the CDR3 is TGTGCCAGCAGTGAGGAGTATGTCCTGGATGAGCAGTTCTTC. Residues: CASSEEYVLDEQFF.

The genes are TRBV7-6 and TRBJ1-6, with a possible D match to TRBD1 (5 bases). In germline, CDR1 is SGHVS, CDR2 FNYEAQ. The CDR3 runs 17 residues. Trimming left V 1 base short and J 7 bases short, with 17 bases between. The CDR3 region is CASSLEAVGKGNSPLHF. The DNA for the CDR3 is TGTGCCAGCAGCTTAGAGGCGGTAGGCAAGGGGAATTCACCCCTCCACTTT.

Concerning this clone itself: Other DNA sequences in this specimen translate into the identical CDR3. V is TRBV7-2 and J is TRBJ2-3; D is unresolved. The CDR3 sequence is 14 residues long. Germline lookup yields CDR1 SGHTA and CDR2 FQGNSA. With 1 base removed from V and 2 bases from J, the gap between germline ends came to 7 bases. CDR3 in amino acids: CASSLGLITDTQYF. CDR3 nucleotides: TGTGCCAGCAGCTTAGGGCTCATCACAGATACGCAGTATTTT.

This chain connects TRBV3-1 (or the pseudogene TRBV3-2) to TRBJ2-1; 13 bases match TRBD2. Trimming cost V 4 bases and J 6 bases; bases outside gene matches: 6. Germline lookup yields CDR1 LGHDT and CDR2 YNNKEL (reference sequence). The CDR3 totals 16 residues. CDR3: CASSRRRTSGSNEQFF. Here the CDR3 DNA reads TGTGCCAGCAGCCGACGGAGGACTAGCGGGAGCAATGAGCAGTTCTTC.

The DNA for the CDR3 is TGTGCCAGCAGTCAAGCGGGAGGGGAAAATGAGCAGTTCTTC. Its translation: CASSQAGGENEQFF. V and J are TRBV6-6 and TRBJ2-1; 10 positions agree with TRBD2. This CDR3 has 14 residues. The trim removed 5 bases at V and 7 bases at J, leaving 5 bases unmatched. Germline V gene lookup returns CDR1 MNHNY and CDR2 SVGAGI (reference sequence).

The chain couples TRBV7-9 to TRBJ2-7, with D unclear. The CDR3 spans 12 residues. Germline values: CDR1 SEHNR, CDR2 FQNEAQ (reference sequence). Deletions cut 0 bases from V and 5 bases from J, with 5 bases between. CDR3 nucleotide sequence: TGTGCCAGCAGCTTAGCTATCCACGAGCAGTACTTC. The encoded protein is CASSLAIHEQYF.

V gene TRBV14 combines with J gene TRBJ2-3, with unresolved D. V was shortened by 5 bases and J by 4 bases, with 4 bases between the two germline ends. The CDR3 has 11 residues. Germline CDR1 is SGHDN and CDR2 is FVKESK. The CDR3 spells CASSFADTQYF. Here the CDR3 DNA reads TGTGCCAGCAGCTTCGCAGATACGCAGTATTTT.

CDR3 sequence: CASGRDRSFYGYTF. The CDR3 nucleotides read TGTGCCAGCGGAAGGGACAGGAGTTTTTATGGCTACACCTTC. This rearrangement joins TRBV6-5 to TRBJ1-2, with 8 positions matching TRBD1. V shed 8 bases and J 5 bases; nucleotides not matched to a gene: 10. The CDR3 length is 14 residues. The germline V gene encodes CDR1 MNHEY and CDR2 SVGAGI.

The chain joins TRBV5-4 to TRBJ1-1; a possible D gene is TRBD1 (6 bases). Per the germline V gene, CDR1 is SGHNT and CDR2 is YYREEE (reference sequence). V was pared by 4 bases and J by 3 bases, with 13 bases between. This CDR3 spans 14 amino acids. In DNA, the CDR3 is TGTGCCAGCAGCATACAGGGATGGGACACTGAAGCTTTCTTT. Amino acid sequence: CASSIQGWDTEAFF.

The V call is TRBV9, the J call TRBJ1-4, with D possibly TRBD1 on 5 matching bases. V lost 0 bases and J lost 5, with 14 bases in between. Germline CDR1 reads SGDLS; CDR2 reads YYNGEE. This CDR3 comprises 16 residues. This CDR3 reads CASSVEGNRPNEKLFF. Here the CDR3 DNA reads TGTGCCAGCAGCGTAGAGGGGAACAGACCAAATGAAAAACTGTTTTTT.